The clone carrying this T cell receptor (beta chain) appeared many times. TCRdb re-called the 5' RACE reads through MiXCR, storing one row per CDR3 protein. The top ten hold over 12% of the sample, which has fewer than 65,000 distinct CDR3 sequences, roughly 6.4% seen once. The data are from a study of spatial heterogeneity in lung cancer. Time point denoted: sample taken at primary tumor resection. Untreated early-stage non-small cell lung cancer patients, over 55 in total, were the donors. CDR3 length: 22 amino acids. J is TRBJ2-1 and V is TRBV21-1; the listed D gene, TRBD2, was not tested against the DNA. TRBV21-1 is a pseudogene segment. The receptor comes from a female donor with early-stage non-small cell lung cancer. The sequencing used PBMCs, collected at surgery. The CDR3 DNA sequence: TGTGCCAGCAGCAATAAAGAGGAGGGGACCCTCGGGACCTTTCTTAACTACAATGAGCAGTTCTTC. It is translated as CASSNKEEGTLGTFLNYNEQFF.